This T cell receptor (beta chain) was sequenced during a study of Graves' ophthalmopathy and Graves' hyperthyroidism. Study background: In this cohort's terms, stable hyperthyroidism meant no ophthalmopathy by 18 months of follow-up. General study findings and limits: Also, most clonotypes expanded in the thyroid above 0.001 frequency appeared in blood. Separation of ophthalmopathy from stable hyperthyroidism was achieved by a 13-signature model, at approximately 87% sensitivity and approximately 84% specificity.

Investigators amplified TCR beta CDR3 regions from RNA transcripts. HTBI-primed RT-PCR formed the first round, and a multiplex PCR formed the second. TCRdb passed the multiplex PCR reads through MiXCR, listing each CDR3 protein once. The repertoire consists of about 1.1 million distinct CDR3 sequences, with 35% to 40% occurring once and the leading ten covering more than 9.5%. Remarks on this clonotype: No antigen is known for it.

The CDR3 covers 14 residues. Germline assignment: CDR1 SGHTA and CDR2 FQGNSA. Diagnoses were established from clinical symptoms, serum thyroxine, TRAb, thyroid ultrasound and orbital computed tomography. The sequence was obtained from an adult man with Graves' hyperthyroidism. Sequencing was performed on peripheral blood or thyroid tissue (not recorded which). The chain links TRBV7-2 to TRBJ2-7; D call uncertain. The J call may be wrong; the DNA end is better matched by TRBJ2-5. Here the CDR3 reads CASIPRRPEETQYF. Here the CDR3 DNA reads TGTGCCAGCATCCCACGGAGACCTGAAGAGACCCAGTACTTC.